The clone carrying this T cell receptor beta chain was observed a single time. The antigen is unknown. These data belong to a study of Tregs in tolerant kidney transplant recipients. Mixed chimerism was transient after nonmyeloablative marrow transplants from related graft donors. Unstimulated regulatory T cells (CD4+CD25+CD127-), CD4+CD25- non-regulatory cells, CD4 and CD8 cells were FACS-sorted from thawed PBMCs. Germline V gene lookup returns CDR1 MNHEY and CDR2 SMNVEV (reference sequence). Trimming removed 7 bases at V and 3 bases at J, with 16 bases between. The CDR3 has 15 amino acids. Points from the study as a whole: Few patients were studied, so findings need validation in larger groups.

TCRdb's copy holds only in-frame clones and misses some; the assay was immunoSEQ multiplex PCR. The data contain 75,000 to 100,000 clones, approximately 93% of them singletons. Sequencing was performed on CD4+ T cells from blood (PBMCs), taken 12 months after the transplant. V is TRBV27 and J is TRBJ2-1; D ambiguous. The source of this sequence is a human patient who received a combined kidney and bone marrow transplant. The graft donor may account for some of the T cells. The CDR3 coding sequence is TGTGCCAGCACTCCCAACCACAGAATCTACAATGAGCAGTTCTTC. Protein: CASTPNHRIYNEQFF.